Detailed here is one T cell receptor (beta chain). Its cognate antigen is unknown. Germline V lookup: CDR1 KGHSH, CDR2 LQKENI. The CDR3 consists of 11 residues. The V and J ends lost 8 bases and 4 bases respectively, with 7 bases between them. Every bit of the isolated RNA underwent reverse transcription, so sequencing read expressed TCRB transcripts. An average of approximately 3.6 million reads was obtained for naive, central memory and regulatory T cell samples. The method was immunoSEQ multiplex PCR; TCRdb's version includes in-frame clones alone and lacks a portion of them. The repertoire consists of 150,000 to 200,000 clones, with approximately 9% occurring once and the leading ten covering over 0.5%. This entry is derived from a study of beta chain features in type 1 diabetes. Regarding the study as a whole: Naive, central memory and regulatory TCRB repertoires appeared more similar among patients than healthy donors. Type 1 diabetes patients had TCRB CDR3s that were shorter (moderately but significantly so) in all four CD4+ subsets.

A CD45RO/CCR7/CD25/CD127/CD95/CD27 panel sorted naive, central memory, regulatory and stem cell-like memory CD4+ cells. Once sorted, every population was more than 98% pure. The rearrangement links TRBV18 to TRBJ2-3; D not resolved. The sequence came from a young woman with type 1 diabetes. The specimen sequenced was central memory CD4+ T cells from blood. The CDR3 loop reads CASLTADTQYF. DNA for the CDR3: TGTGCCAGCCTCACAGCAGATACGCAGTATTTT.